The T cell receptor beta chain under discussion was sequenced for a study of blood T cell repertoires in COVID-19. For the study at large: The United States, Italy and Spain were the sources of the acute and convalescent COVID-19 samples.

The germline V gene encodes CDR1 SGHDN and CDR2 FVKESK. V was cut by 1 base and J by 10 bases, with 19 bases left in between. The length of the CDR3 is 15 residues. This clone turned up a few times. In the authors' workflow: Using reference gene primer amplification, nucleated cell counts were estimated. Clones were read by immunoSEQ multiplex PCR, and TCRdb kept only the in-frame ones, dropping some. That table furnishes V, J and clone size, whereas the DNA furnished D and trimming. The sample yields about 170,000 clones, around nine tenths seen once. The chain uses TRBV14 and TRBJ1-2, with TRBD1 as a possible D gene (5 bases). This sequence was found in a man between 45 and 60 years old who had recovered from COVID-19. Sequencing was done on a sample of peripheral blood. CDR3 in DNA: TGTGCCAGCAGCCAAGGTGGGACTACGGGAAAGGACTACACCTTC. It is translated as CASSQGGTTGKDYTF.